The present entry profiles one T cell receptor (beta chain) with its context. This entry is derived from a study of blood T cell repertoires in COVID-19. Across the whole study: Samples representing acute and convalescent COVID-19 were sourced from the United States, Italy and Spain.

Only in-frame clones appear in the TCRdb table, and some are missing; sequencing was by immunoSEQ multiplex PCR. The table includes 45,000 to 60,000 clones, about 90% detected once. Source material: peripheral blood. The source is a man aged 70 or older with active COVID-19.

The DNA for the CDR3 is TGCGCCAGCAGCCCACACTCTCGGACAGGGCGGGAGTCCGAGCAGTACTTC. This gives the protein CASSPHSRTGRESEQYF. V gene TRBV4-1 combines with J gene TRBJ2-7, with a possible D match to TRBD1 (8 bases). This CDR3 has 17 residues. CDR1 is MGHRA and CDR2 is YSYEKL in the germline V gene. Trimming shortened V by 4 bases and J by 6 bases, and 25 bases separated the two germline ends.